This is a list of T cell receptor beta chains from one sample in a study of T cell repertoires in cytomegalovirus infection. TCRdb reprocessed the reads via MiXCR and lists one record per CDR3 protein. The sample contains approximately 140,000 distinct CDR3 sequences, roughly 8.2% of which appear only once. Material for sequencing was PBMCs. These receptors were obtained from a human donor in good health (CMV status not recorded). Some clones in this sample may be carry-over from other donors' samples. Both conserved end residues are part of each CDR3. A D gene is named only where the DNA matches it firmly. Some rows mark clone size as missing; the rest say once, few, many or name a class of expanded clone.

J gene: TRBJ2-7; V gene: TRBV7-2; D gene: TRBD2; clone size: many; CDR3 DNA: TGTGCCAGCAGCTTGTTAGCGGGGCCCTACGAGCAGTACTTC; CDR3 protein: CASSLLAGPYEQYF
J gene: TRBJ2-7; V gene: TRBV28; D gene: -; clone size: many; CDR3 DNA: TGTGCCAGCAGTTTAACTAGGGACGAGCAGTACTTC; CDR3 protein: CASSLTRDEQYF
J gene: TRBJ2-1; V gene: TRBV7-9; D gene: TRBD1; clone size: many; CDR3 DNA: TGTGCCAGCAGCTTGTTACAGGGGTATGAGCAGTTCTTC; CDR3 protein: CASSLLQGYEQFF
J gene: TRBJ1-6; V gene: TRBV7-2; D gene: -; clone size: many; CDR3 DNA: TGTGCCAGCAGCCCCGAAAATTCACCCCTCCACTTT; CDR3 protein: CASSPENSPLHF
J gene: TRBJ1-6; V gene: TRBV29-1; D gene: -; clone size: many; CDR3 DNA: TGCAGCGTTGAAGAGGGAAGCACCCTCCACTTT; CDR3 protein: CSVEEGSTLHF
J gene: TRBJ1-1; V gene: TRBV29-1; D gene: -; clone size: few; CDR3 DNA: TGCAGCGTGGAAACCGGGACGCTGAACACTGAAGCTTTCTTT; CDR3 protein: CSVETGTLNTEAFF
J gene: TRBJ1-4; V gene: TRBV11-1; D gene: TRBD1; clone size: few; CDR3 DNA: TGTGCCAGCAGCCGGACAGGATGGGCTGAAAAACTGTTTTTT; CDR3 protein: CASSRTGWAEKLFF
J gene: TRBJ1-5; V gene: TRBV19; D gene: -; clone size: many; CDR3 DNA: TGTGCCAGTAGTATGGTGGAGTATAGCAATCAGCCCCAGCATTTT; CDR3 protein: CASSMVEYSNQPQHF
J gene: TRBJ1-2; V gene: TRBV2; D gene: -; clone size: few; CDR3 DNA: TGTGCCTTAAGCGAGGGTATAGGCTACACCTTC; CDR3 protein: CALSEGIGYTF
J gene: TRBJ1-1; V gene: TRBV12-3/TRBV12-4; D gene: TRBD1; clone size: many; CDR3 DNA: TGTGCCAGCAGGCCACCGGGACAGGGGTTTTACACTGAAGCTTTCTTT; CDR3 protein: CASRPPGQGFYTEAFF
J gene: TRBJ1-1; V gene: TRBV7-2; D gene: -; clone size: many; CDR3 DNA: TGTGCCAGCAGCTTACCCCGAGGGGTTGGAGAAGCTTTCTTT; CDR3 protein: CASSLPRGVGEAFF
J gene: TRBJ2-7; V gene: TRBV7-6; D gene: TRBD1; clone size: many; CDR3 DNA: TGTGCCAGCAGCTTGGGACAGGGGCGTATTTCCTACGAGCAGTACTTC; CDR3 protein: CASSLGQGRISYEQYF
J gene: TRBJ1-5; V gene: TRBV24-1; D gene: -; clone size: -; CDR3 DNA: TGTGCCACCAGTTCGACAGGAGGTAGTCAGCCCCAGCATTTT; CDR3 protein: CATSSTGGSQPQHF
J gene: TRBJ2-3; V gene: TRBV6-2/TRBV6-3; D gene: -; clone size: many; CDR3 DNA: TGTGCCAGCAGCCAGGACGGCGATAAGCAGTATTTT; CDR3 protein: CASSQDGDKQYF
J gene: TRBJ1-5; V gene: TRBV14; D gene: -; clone size: -; CDR3 DNA: TGTGCCAGCAGCCAAGAGGAAAGGGCTCAGCCCCAGCATTTT; CDR3 protein: CASSQEERAQPQHF
J gene: TRBJ2-6; V gene: TRBV28; D gene: -; clone size: many; CDR3 DNA: TGTGCCAGCAATTTGAACTCTGGGGCCAACGTCCTGACTTTC; CDR3 protein: CASNLNSGANVLTF
J gene: TRBJ2-7; V gene: TRBV7-9; D gene: TRBD1; clone size: many; CDR3 DNA: TGTGCCAGCAGACCAAAAGGGACAGGGGGCGGCTACGAGCAGTACTTC; CDR3 protein: CASRPKGTGGGYEQYF
J gene: TRBJ2-7; V gene: TRBV20-1; D gene: -; clone size: -; CDR3 DNA: TGCAGTGCTAACAGGGCCCCCTTCTCCTACGAGCAGTACTTC; CDR3 protein: CSANRAPFSYEQYF
J gene: TRBJ1-6; V gene: TRBV5-1; D gene: -; clone size: -; CDR3 DNA: TGCGCCAGCAGCTTGGCCGGGGCGGGGGGGTCACCCCTCCACTTT; CDR3 protein: CASSLAGAGGSPLHF
J gene: TRBJ1-4; V gene: TRBV7-9; D gene: -; clone size: many; CDR3 DNA: TGTGCCAGCAGCGCCGGGACCGGGGGAAAACTGTTTTTT; CDR3 protein: CASSAGTGGKLFF
J gene: TRBJ2-4; V gene: TRBV7-3; D gene: -; clone size: many; CDR3 DNA: TGTGCCAGCAGCTTAGGCGGGGACAGAGAAAACATTCAGTACTTC; CDR3 protein: CASSLGGDRENIQYF
J gene: TRBJ2-7; V gene: TRBV7-2; D gene: TRBD2; clone size: many; CDR3 DNA: TGTGCCAGCAGCTTAAGCGGGGGGGCGGATCCTTGGCAGTACTTC; CDR3 protein: CASSLSGGADPWQYF
J gene: TRBJ2-6; V gene: TRBV23-1; D gene: -; clone size: few; CDR3 DNA: TGCGCCAGCAGTCGAAGGAAGGGCCCATCCTCTGGGGCCAACGTCCTGACTTTC; CDR3 protein: CASSRRKGPSSGANVLTF
J gene: TRBJ1-4; V gene: TRBV7-6; D gene: TRBD1; clone size: -; CDR3 DNA: TGTGCCAGCAGCCTAGACAGGGGTGAAAAACTGTTTTTT; CDR3 protein: CASSLDRGEKLFF
J gene: TRBJ2-3; V gene: TRBV7-2; D gene: TRBD1; clone size: many; CDR3 DNA: TGTGCCAGCAGCTTATCAAGCCAGGGGGCCAGAGCAGATACGCAGTATTTT; CDR3 protein: CASSLSSQGARADTQYF
J gene: TRBJ1-1; V gene: TRBV20-1; D gene: -; clone size: -; CDR3 DNA: TGCAGTGGCCACCGAAGCGGCACTGAAGCTTTCTTT; CDR3 protein: CSGHRSGTEAFF
J gene: TRBJ1-2; V gene: TRBV6-5; D gene: TRBD1; clone size: many; CDR3 DNA: TGTGCCAGCAGAATCGACAGGGCGAATGGCTACACCTTC; CDR3 protein: CASRIDRANGYTF
J gene: TRBJ2-5; V gene: TRBV6-1; D gene: -; clone size: many; CDR3 DNA: TGTGCCAGCAGTCCCCGGCGAGTGGGGGGTGACGAGACCCAGTACTTC; CDR3 protein: CASSPRRVGGDETQYF
J gene: TRBJ2-5; V gene: TRBV7-8; D gene: -; clone size: many; CDR3 DNA: TGTGCCAGCAGCTTATGGGATGCGGGCCAAGAGACCCAGTACTTC; CDR3 protein: CASSLWDAGQETQYF
J gene: TRBJ2-1; V gene: TRBV11-3; D gene: -; clone size: -; CDR3 DNA: TGTGCCAGCAGCGACCGGGACTCCTGGGGTGAGCAGTTCTTC; CDR3 protein: CASSDRDSWGEQFF
J gene: TRBJ2-7; V gene: TRBV11-2; D gene: -; clone size: few; CDR3 DNA: TGTGCCAGCAGCTTATCGGGGGCGGACGAGCAGTACTTC; CDR3 protein: CASSLSGADEQYF
J gene: TRBJ2-3; V gene: TRBV20-1; D gene: TRBD2; clone size: many; CDR3 DNA: TGCAGTGCTAGAAACCCACTAGCGGGGGACGATACGCAGTATTTT; CDR3 protein: CSARNPLAGDDTQYF
J gene: TRBJ2-4; V gene: TRBV20-1; D gene: -; clone size: many; CDR3 DNA: TGCAGTGCCCTAGGGGGGATGGAGAACATTCAGTACTTC; CDR3 protein: CSALGGMENIQYF
J gene: TRBJ2-2; V gene: TRBV29-1; D gene: -; clone size: -; CDR3 DNA: TGCAGCGTTACCCGTAACACCGGGGAGCTGTTTTTT; CDR3 protein: CSVTRNTGELFF
J gene: TRBJ2-2; V gene: TRBV7-6; D gene: TRBD1; clone size: many; CDR3 DNA: TGTGCCAGCAGCCCCGCTCGGACAGGCACCGGGGAGCTGTTTTTT; CDR3 protein: CASSPARTGTGELFF